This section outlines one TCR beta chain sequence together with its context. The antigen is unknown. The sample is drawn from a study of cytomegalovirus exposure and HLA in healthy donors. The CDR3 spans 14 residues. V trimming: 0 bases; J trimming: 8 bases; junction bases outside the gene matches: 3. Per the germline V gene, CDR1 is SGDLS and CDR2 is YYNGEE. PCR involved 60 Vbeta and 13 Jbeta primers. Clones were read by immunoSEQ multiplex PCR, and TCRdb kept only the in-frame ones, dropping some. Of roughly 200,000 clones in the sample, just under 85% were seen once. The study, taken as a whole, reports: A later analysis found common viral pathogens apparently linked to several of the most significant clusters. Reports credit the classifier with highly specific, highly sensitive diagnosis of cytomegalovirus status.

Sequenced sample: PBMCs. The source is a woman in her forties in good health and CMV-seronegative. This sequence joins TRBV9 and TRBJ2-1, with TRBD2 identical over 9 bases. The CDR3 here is CASSVAGLADEQFF. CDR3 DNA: TGTGCCAGCAGCGTAGCGGGACTAGCTGATGAGCAGTTCTTC. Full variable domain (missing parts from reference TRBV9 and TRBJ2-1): DSGVTQTPKHLITATGQRVTLRCSPRSGDLSVYWYQQSLDQGLQFLIQYYNGEERAKGNILERFSAQQFPDLHSELNLSSLELGDSALYFCASSVAGLADEQFFGPGTRLTVL.